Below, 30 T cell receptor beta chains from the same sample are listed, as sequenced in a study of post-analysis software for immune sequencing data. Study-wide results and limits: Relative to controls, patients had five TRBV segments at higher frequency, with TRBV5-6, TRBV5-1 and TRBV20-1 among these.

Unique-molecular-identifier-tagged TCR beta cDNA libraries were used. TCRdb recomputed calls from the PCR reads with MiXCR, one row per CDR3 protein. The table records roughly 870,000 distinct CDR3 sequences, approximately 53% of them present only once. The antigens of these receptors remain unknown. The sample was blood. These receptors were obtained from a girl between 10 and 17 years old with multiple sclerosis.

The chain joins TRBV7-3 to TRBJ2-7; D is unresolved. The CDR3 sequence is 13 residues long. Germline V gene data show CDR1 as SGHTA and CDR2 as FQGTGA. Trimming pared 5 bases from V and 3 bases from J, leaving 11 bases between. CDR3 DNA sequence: TGTGCCAGCAGCCCGTCCTGGGGCTACGAGCAGTACTTC. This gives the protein CASSPSWGYEQYF.

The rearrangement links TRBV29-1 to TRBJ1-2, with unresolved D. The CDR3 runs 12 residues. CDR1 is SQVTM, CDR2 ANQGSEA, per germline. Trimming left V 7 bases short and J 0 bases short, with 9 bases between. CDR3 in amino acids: CSGQSANYGYTF. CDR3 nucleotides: TGCAGCGGCCAGTCAGCTAACTATGGCTACACCTTC.

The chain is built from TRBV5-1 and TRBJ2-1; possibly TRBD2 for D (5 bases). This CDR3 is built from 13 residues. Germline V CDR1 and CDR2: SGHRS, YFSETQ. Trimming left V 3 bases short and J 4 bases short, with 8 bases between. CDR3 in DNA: TGCGCCAGCAGCTCCGGGGAATACAATGAGCAGTTCTTC. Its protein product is CASSSGEYNEQFF.

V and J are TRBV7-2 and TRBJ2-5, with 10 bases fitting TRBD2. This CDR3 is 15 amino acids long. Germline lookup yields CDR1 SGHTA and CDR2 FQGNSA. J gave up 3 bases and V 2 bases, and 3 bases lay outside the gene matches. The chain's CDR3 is CASSLLAGDKETQYF. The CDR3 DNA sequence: TGTGCCAGCAGCTTACTAGCGGGGGATAAAGAGACCCAGTACTTC.

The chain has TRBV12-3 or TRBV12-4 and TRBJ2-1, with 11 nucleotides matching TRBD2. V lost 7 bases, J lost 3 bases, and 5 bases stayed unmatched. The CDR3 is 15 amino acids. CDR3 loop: CASNSGGADYNEQFF. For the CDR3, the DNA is TGTGCCAGCAATAGCGGGGGGGCAGACTACAATGAGCAGTTCTTC.

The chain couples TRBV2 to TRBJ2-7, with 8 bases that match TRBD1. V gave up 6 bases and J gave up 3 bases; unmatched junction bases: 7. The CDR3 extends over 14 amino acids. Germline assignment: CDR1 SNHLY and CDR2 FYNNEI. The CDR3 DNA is TGTGCCAGCAGAAGGACAGGGTCTCGCTACGAGCAGTACTTC. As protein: CASRRTGSRYEQYF.

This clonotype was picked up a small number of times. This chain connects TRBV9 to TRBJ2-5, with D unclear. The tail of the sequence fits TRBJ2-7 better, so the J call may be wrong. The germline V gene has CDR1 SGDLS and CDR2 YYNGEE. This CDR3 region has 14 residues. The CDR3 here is CASSVGGSAYEQYF. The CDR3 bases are TGTGCCAGCAGCGTAGGGGGATCAGCCTACGAGCAGTACTTC.

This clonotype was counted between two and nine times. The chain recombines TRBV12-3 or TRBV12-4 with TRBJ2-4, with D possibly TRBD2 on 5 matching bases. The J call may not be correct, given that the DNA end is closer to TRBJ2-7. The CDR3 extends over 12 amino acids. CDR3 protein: CASSFRGSEQYF. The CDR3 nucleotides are TGTGCCAGCAGTTTTCGGGGTTCCGAGCAGTACTTC.

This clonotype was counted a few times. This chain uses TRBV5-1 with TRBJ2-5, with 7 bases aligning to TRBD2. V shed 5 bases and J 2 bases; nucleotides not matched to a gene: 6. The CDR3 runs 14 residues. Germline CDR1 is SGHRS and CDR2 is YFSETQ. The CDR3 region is CASRQSGVQETQYF. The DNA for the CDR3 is TGCGCCAGCAGACAGAGCGGGGTACAAGAGACCCAGTACTTC.

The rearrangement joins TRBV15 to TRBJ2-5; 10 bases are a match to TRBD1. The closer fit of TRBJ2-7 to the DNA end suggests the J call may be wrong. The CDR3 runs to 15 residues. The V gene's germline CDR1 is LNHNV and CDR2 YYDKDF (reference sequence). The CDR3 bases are TGTGCCACCAGCAAAACTGACAGGGGGCACCACGAGCAGTACTTC. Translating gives CATSKTDRGHHEQYF.

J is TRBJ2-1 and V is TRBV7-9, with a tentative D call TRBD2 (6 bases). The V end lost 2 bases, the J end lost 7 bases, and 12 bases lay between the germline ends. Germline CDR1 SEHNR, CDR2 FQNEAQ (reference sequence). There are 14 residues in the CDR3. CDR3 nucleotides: TGTGCCAGCAGCTTAACGGGAGAGTTAAATGAGCAGTTCTTC. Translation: CASSLTGELNEQFF.

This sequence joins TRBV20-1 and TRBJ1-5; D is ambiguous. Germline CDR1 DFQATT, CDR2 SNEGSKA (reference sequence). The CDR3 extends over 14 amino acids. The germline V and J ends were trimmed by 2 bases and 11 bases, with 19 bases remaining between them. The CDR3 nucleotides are TGCAGTGCTAGACTAGCGGGAGGCCAAGAGACCCAGCATTTT. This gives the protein CSARLAGGQETQHF.

The CDR3 sequence: CASSLGTGGPDEQFF. CDR3 sequence (DNA): TGTGCCAGCAGCCTAGGGACGGGGGGGCCAGATGAGCAGTTCTTC. This rearrangement joins TRBV7-3 to TRBJ2-1, with 8 bases that match TRBD2. The CDR3 has 15 residues. The V segment lost 5 bases and the J segment 8 bases; nucleotides outside the gene matches: 11. Germline values: CDR1 SGHTA, CDR2 FQGTGA.

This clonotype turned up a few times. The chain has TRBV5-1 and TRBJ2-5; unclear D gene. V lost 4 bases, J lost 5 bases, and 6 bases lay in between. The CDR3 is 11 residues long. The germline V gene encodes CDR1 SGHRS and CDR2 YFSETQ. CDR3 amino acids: CASSGLETQYF. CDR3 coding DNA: TGCGCCAGCAGCGGTTTGGAGACCCAGTACTTC.

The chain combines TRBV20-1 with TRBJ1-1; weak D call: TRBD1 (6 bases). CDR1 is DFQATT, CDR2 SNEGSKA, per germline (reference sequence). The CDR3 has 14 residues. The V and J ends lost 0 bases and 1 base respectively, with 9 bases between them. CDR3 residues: CSARDRGWNTEAFF. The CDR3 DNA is TGCAGTGCTAGAGACAGGGGTTGGAACACTGAAGCTTTCTTT.

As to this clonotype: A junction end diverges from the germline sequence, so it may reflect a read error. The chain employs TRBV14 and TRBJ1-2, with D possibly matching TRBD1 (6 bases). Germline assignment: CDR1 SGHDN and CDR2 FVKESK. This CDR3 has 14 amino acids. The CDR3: CASSQGHRDYGYTF. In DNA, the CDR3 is TGTGCCAGCAGTCAAGGACACAGGGACTATGGCTACACCTTC.

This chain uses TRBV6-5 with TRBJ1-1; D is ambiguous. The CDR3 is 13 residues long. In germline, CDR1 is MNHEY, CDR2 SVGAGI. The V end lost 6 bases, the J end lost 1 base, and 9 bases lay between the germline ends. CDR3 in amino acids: CASSRAGNTEAFF. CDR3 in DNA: TGTGCCAGCAGCCGGGCCGGGAACACTGAAGCTTTCTTT.

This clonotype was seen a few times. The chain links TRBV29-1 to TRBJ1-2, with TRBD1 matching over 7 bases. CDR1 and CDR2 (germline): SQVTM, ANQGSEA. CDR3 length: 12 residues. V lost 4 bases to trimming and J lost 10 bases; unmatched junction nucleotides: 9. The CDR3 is CSVGRQGGDYTF. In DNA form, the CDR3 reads TGCAGCGTTGGACGACAGGGAGGCGACTACACCTTC.

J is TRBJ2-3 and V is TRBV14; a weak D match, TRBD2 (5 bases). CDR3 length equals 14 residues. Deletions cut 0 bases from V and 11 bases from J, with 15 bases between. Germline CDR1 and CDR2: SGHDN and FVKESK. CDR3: CASSQDPGLALQYF. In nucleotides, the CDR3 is TGTGCCAGCAGCCAAGATCCAGGCCTAGCCTTGCAGTATTTT.

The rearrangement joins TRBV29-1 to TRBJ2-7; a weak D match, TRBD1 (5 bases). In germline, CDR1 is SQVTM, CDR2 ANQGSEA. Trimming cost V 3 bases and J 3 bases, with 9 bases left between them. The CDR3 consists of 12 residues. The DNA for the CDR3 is TGCAGCGTTGACCAGGGAAACTACGAGCAGTACTTC. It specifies CSVDQGNYEQYF.

CDR3 loop: CSASAGPGTEAFF. The CDR3 DNA sequence: TGCAGCGCCAGTGCGGGGCCAGGCACTGAAGCTTTCTTT. The V and J genes are TRBV29-1 and TRBJ1-1; a possible D gene is TRBD1 (5 bases). V was cut by 7 bases and J by 4 bases, with 16 bases left in between. The CDR3 has 13 amino acids. CDR1 is SQVTM, CDR2 ANQGSEA, per germline.

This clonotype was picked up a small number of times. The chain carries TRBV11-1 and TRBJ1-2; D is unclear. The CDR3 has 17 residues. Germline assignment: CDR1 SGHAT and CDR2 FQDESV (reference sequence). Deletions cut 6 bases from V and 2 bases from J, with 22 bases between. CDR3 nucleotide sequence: TGTGCCAGCAGTCCATTCTCCGTGGCGGGCAGCAACTATGGCTACACCTTC. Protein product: CASSPFSVAGSNYGYTF.

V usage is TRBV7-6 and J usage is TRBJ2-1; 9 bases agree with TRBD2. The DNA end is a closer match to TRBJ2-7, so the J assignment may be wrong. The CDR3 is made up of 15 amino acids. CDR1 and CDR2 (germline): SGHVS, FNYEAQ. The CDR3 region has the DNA TGTGCCAGCGGCGCGCGAGCGGGAGGTTACAATGAGCAGTACTTC. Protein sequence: CASGARAGGYNEQYF.

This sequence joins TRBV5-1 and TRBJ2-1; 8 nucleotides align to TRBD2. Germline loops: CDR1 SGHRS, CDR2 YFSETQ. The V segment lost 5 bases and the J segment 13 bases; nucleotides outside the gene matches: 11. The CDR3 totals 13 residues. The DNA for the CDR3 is TGCGCCAGCAGAACAGCGGGAGAAGAGACCCAGTTCTTC. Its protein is CASRTAGEETQFF.

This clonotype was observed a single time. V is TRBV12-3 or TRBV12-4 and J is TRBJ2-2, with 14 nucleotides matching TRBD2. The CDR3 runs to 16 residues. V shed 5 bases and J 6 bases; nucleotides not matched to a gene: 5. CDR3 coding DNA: TGTGCCAGCAGTCTCGGACTAGCGGGGGGAGCCGGGGAGCTGTTTTTT. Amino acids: CASSLGLAGGAGELFF.

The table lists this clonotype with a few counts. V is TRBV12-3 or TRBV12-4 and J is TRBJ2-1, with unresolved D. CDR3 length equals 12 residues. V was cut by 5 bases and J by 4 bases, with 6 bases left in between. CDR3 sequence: CASSLRYNEQFF. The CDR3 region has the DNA TGTGCCAGCAGTCTCCGTTACAATGAGCAGTTCTTC.

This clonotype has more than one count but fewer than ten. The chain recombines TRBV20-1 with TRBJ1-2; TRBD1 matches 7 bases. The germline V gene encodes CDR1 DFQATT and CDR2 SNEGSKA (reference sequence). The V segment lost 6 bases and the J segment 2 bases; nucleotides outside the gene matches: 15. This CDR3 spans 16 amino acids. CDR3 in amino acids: CSATRGAGRGNYGYTF. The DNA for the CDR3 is TGCAGTGCAACCAGGGGGGCTGGGCGAGGAAACTATGGCTACACCTTC.

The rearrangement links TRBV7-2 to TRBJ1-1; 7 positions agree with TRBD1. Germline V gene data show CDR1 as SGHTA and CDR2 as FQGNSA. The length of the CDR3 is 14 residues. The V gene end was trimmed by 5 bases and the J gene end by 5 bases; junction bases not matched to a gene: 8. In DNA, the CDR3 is TGTGCCAGCAGCACTAAAACAGGGGTTACTGAAGCTTTCTTT. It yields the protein CASSTKTGVTEAFF. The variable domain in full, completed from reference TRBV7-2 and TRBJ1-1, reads GAGVSQSPSNKVTEKGKDVELRCDPISGHTALYWYRQSLGQGLEFLIYFQGNSAPDKSGLPSDRFSAERTGGSVSTLTIQRTQQEDSAVYLCASSTKTGVTEAFFGQGTRLTVV.

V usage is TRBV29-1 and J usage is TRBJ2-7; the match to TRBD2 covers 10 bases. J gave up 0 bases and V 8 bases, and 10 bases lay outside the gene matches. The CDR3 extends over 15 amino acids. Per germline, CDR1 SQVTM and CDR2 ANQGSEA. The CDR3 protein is CSSVDRTSGSYEQYF. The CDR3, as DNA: TGCAGCTCCGTCGACCGGACTAGCGGCTCCTACGAGCAGTACTTC.

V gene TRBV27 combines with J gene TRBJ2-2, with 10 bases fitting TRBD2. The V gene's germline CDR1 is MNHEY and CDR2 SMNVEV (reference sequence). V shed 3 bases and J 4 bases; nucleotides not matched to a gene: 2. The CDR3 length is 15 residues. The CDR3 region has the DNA TGTGCCAGCAGTTTCCCTAGCGGGAGCACCGGGGAGCTGTTTTTT. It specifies CASSFPSGSTGELFF.